This T cell receptor beta chain was observed in a study of response to subunit inactivated influenza vaccine (dated by TCRdb to the late 2010s). In terms of the full investigation: Deep quantitative T cell receptor repertoire profiling was used in the study to track responses to a trivalent subunit inactivated influenza vaccine. What the research found in general, with its limitations: It was suggested by the authors that each seasonal influenza vaccination may recruit only a limited number of new T cells.

Libraries were prepared through RT-PCR. Sequencer: Illumina HiSeq 2500. TCRdb handled the public reads itself, with Q25 trimming in fastp and clone calling in MiXCR, and kept productive beta chains. Each CDR3 protein appears once, grouped with its most common genes and DNA. The sample includes under 950,000 distinct CDR3 sequences, with around 20% observed a single time. Of the sample, roughly 10% falls within the top ten clones. Unmatched junction bases come to 2, with V trimmed by 3 bases and J by 1 base. From its cysteine to its phenylalanine, the CDR3 spans 14 amino acids. The CDR3 DNA has 42 bases and is translated from base 1. In this sample, this clonotype turned up many times. The antigen it recognizes is unknown. Base quality data are lacking; no much larger clone is found one base away.

The chain uses TRBV12-3 or TRBV12-4 and TRBJ1-1; 7 bases in the junction line up with TRBD1. The TCR comes from a man aged 45-65 years who received an inactivated influenza vaccine. Donor details come from another sample of the same person, matched by shared clones. The sequencing used PBMCs from blood, collected approximately 5 days after vaccination. The DNA reads TGTGCCAGCAGTTTTGGACAGGCGAACACTGAAGCTTTCTTT. This yields the protein CASSFGQANTEAFF.